One and the same sample provided the 25 T cell receptor beta chains below, sequenced in a study of cytomegalovirus exposure and HLA in healthy donors (TCRdb year 2017). Receptor amplification or capture employed the immunoSEQ multiplex PCR assay. For the multiplex PCR, a mixture combining 60 forward primers for TCR Vbeta segments and 13 reverse primers for TCR Jbeta segments was used. The source is immuneACCESS, and TCRdb retained only in-frame sequences with V and J called. Part of the clones is not carried over; for the studies checked, unresolved V genes explain less than half of this, and the remainder is unexplained. In this sample the table shows around 62,000 clones, just under 80% of which occur a single time. Of the sample, around 9.7% is held by the ten largest clones. Input material: PBMCs. These receptor sequences come from a man aged 40-55 years in good health and CMV-seronegative.

The chain combines TRBV29-1 with TRBJ2-3; possible D gene TRBD1, 6 bases. This CDR3 has 14 amino acids. V dropped 2 bases and J dropped 3 bases, with 12 bases sitting between them. Germline V CDR1 and CDR2: SQVTM, ANQGSEA. In DNA form, the CDR3 reads TGCAGCGTTGAAAAGGGGGTGGGAACAGATACGCAGTATTTT. It translates to CSVEKGVGTDTQYF.

V gene TRBV28 combines with J gene TRBJ2-7; D remains ambiguous. Germline values: CDR1 MDHEN, CDR2 SYDVKM. CDR3 size: 12 residues. V lost 6 bases and J 4 bases, leaving 10 bases between the germline ends. CDR3 region: CASRVRPYEQYF. The CDR3 DNA reads as TGTGCCAGCAGGGTGCGGCCTTACGAGCAGTACTTC. The full variable domain, its missing parts supplied by reference TRBV28 and TRBJ2-7, is DVKVTQSSRYLVKRTGEKVFLECVQDMDHENMFWYRQDPGLGLRLIYFSYDVKMKEKGDIPEGYSVSREKKERFSLILESASTNQTSMYLCASRVRPYEQYFGPGTRLTVT.

This clone came up a few times. This chain links TRBV2 with TRBJ2-7; a possible D gene is TRBD1 (5 bases). Germline values: CDR1 SNHLY, CDR2 FYNNEI. The CDR3 runs to 14 residues. The germline V and J ends were trimmed by 4 bases and 6 bases, with 16 bases remaining between them. The CDR3 protein is CASSALSGPSEQYF. CDR3 in DNA: TGTGCCAGCAGTGCCTTGTCAGGGCCGAGCGAGCAGTACTTC.

The V and J genes are TRBV6-6 and TRBJ2-2; 8 nucleotides line up with TRBD2. The ends lost 2 bases at V and 4 bases at J; junction bases unmatched: 6. The CDR3 contains 16 residues. Germline V gives CDR1 MNHNY, CDR2 SVGAGI (reference sequence). The CDR3 loop is CASSYIGTSSTGELFF. In DNA form, the CDR3 reads TGTGCCAGCAGTTACATTGGGACTAGTAGCACCGGGGAGCTGTTTTTT.

This clone has just a few counts. This chain joins TRBV7-9 and TRBJ1-1, with 7 positions matching TRBD1. Germline assignment: CDR1 SEHNR and CDR2 FQNEAQ (reference sequence). The CDR3 spans 17 residues. With V trimmed by 7 bases and J by 0 bases, 14 bases remained unmatched. Written as DNA, the CDR3 is TGTGCCAGCACCCTCCGGCGGGGTGACAGGGTGAACACTGAAGCTTTCTTT. Translated, it gives CASTLRRGDRVNTEAFF. The variable domain in full, completed from reference TRBV7-9 and TRBJ1-1, reads DTGVSQNPRHKITKRGQNVTFRCDPISEHNRLYWYRQTLGQGPEFLTYFQNEAQLEKSRLLSDRFSAERPKGSFSTLEIQRTEQGDSAMYLCASTLRRGDRVNTEAFFGQGTRLTVV.

The chain has TRBV28 and TRBJ2-1; tentatively, D is TRBD2 (6 bases). Trimming left V 5 bases short and J 3 bases short, with 17 bases between. CDR3 length: 16 residues. Per germline, CDR1 MDHEN and CDR2 SYDVKM. The CDR3 DNA follows: TGTGCCAGCAGTGAGGAGTTGGAGGGCTTCTACAATGAGCAGTTCTTC. Protein sequence: CASSEELEGFYNEQFF. Using reference TRBV28 and TRBJ2-1 for the parts outside the CDR3, the full variable domain is DVKVTQSSRYLVKRTGEKVFLECVQDMDHENMFWYRQDPGLGLRLIYFSYDVKMKEKGDIPEGYSVSREKKERFSLILESASTNQTSMYLCASSEELEGFYNEQFFGPGTRLTVL.

The rearrangement links TRBV5-4 to TRBJ2-3, with 7 bases fitting TRBD2. V trimming: 3 bases; J trimming: 2 bases; junction bases outside the gene matches: 6. The CDR3 extends over 15 amino acids. The germline CDR1 and CDR2 sequences are SGHNT and YYREEE (reference sequence). For the CDR3, the DNA is TGTGCCAGCAGCTCGACCAGCGGGAACACAGATACGCAGTATTTT. Protein: CASSSTSGNTDTQYF.

Points on this clone: The germline gene is not matched at one end of the junction; a read error may be the cause. V and J are TRBV13 and TRBJ1-2, with D perhaps TRBD1 (6 bases). This CDR3 contains 13 residues. Germline V gene lookup returns CDR1 PRHDT and CDR2 FYEKMQ (reference sequence). The CDR3 DNA reads TGTGCCAGCAGCTTAGGCGTTACAGGGCCCTGGGCCTTC. Its translation: CASSLGVTGPWAF.

The V gene is TRBV28, the J gene TRBJ1-2, with 8 positions matching TRBD1. Germline CDR1 and CDR2: MDHEN and SYDVKM. The CDR3 consists of 17 residues. V lost 4 bases, J lost 1 base, and 11 bases stayed unmatched. CDR3 sequence (DNA): TGTGCCAGCAGTTACCGACAGGGGAGTAAGAATAACTATGGCTACACCTTC. Encoded protein: CASSYRQGSKNNYGYTF.

The chain combines TRBV4-2 with TRBJ2-7; 13 nucleotides match TRBD2. CDR3 length: 18 amino acids. Germline CDR1 reads LGHNA; CDR2 reads YNFKEQ. The V segment lost 1 base and the J segment 2 bases; nucleotides outside the gene matches: 8. The DNA for the CDR3 is TGTGCCAGCAGCCAAGGGTCAGCGACTAGCGGGAGGACCTACGAGCAGTACTTC. This encodes CASSQGSATSGRTYEQYF.

This clone turned up a few times. The genes are TRBV7-3 and TRBJ2-1, with TRBD2 matching 7 bases. This CDR3 contains 13 residues. Trimming removed 3 bases from V and 6 bases from J; junction bases left unmatched: 2. Per the germline V gene, CDR1 is SGHTA and CDR2 is FQGTGA. The CDR3 loop is CASSLRTSNEQFF. The CDR3 DNA reads as TGTGCCAGCAGCTTGCGGACTAGCAATGAGCAGTTCTTC.

The gene calls are TRBV5-1 and TRBJ1-6; no reliable D call. Germline assignment: CDR1 SGHRS and CDR2 YFSETQ. This CDR3 spans 14 amino acids. Trimming shortened V by 4 bases and J by 5 bases, and 10 bases separated the two germline ends. The CDR3 region has the DNA TGCGCCAGCAGCATAGACGGGAATAATTCACCCCTCCACTTT. Protein: CASSIDGNNSPLHF.

This clone showed up just once. This chain connects TRBV7-6 to TRBJ2-5, with 8 bases aligning to TRBD1. Germline loops: CDR1 SGHVS, CDR2 FNYEAQ. The CDR3 consists of 21 residues. V shed 1 base, J shed 3 bases, and the junction held 22 bases outside the gene matches. CDR3 region: CASSLGENLLPRGPAEETQYF. The CDR3, as DNA: TGTGCCAGCAGCTTAGGTGAAAATCTACTGCCCAGGGGGCCCGCCGAAGAGACCCAGTACTTC.

V is TRBV6-5 and J is TRBJ2-1, with 9 bases fitting TRBD2. The CDR3 is made up of 15 amino acids. V lost 3 bases to trimming and J lost 2 bases; unmatched junction nucleotides: 2. Germline loops: CDR1 MNHEY, CDR2 SVGAGI. In DNA form, the CDR3 reads TGTGCCAGCAGTTATATAGCGGGGGCCTACAATGAGCAGTTCTTC. The encoded protein is CASSYIAGAYNEQFF.

The chain joins TRBV9 to TRBJ1-6; unclear D gene. V lost 0 bases and J 10 bases, leaving 14 bases between the germline ends. The length of the CDR3 is 15 residues. Germline-derived CDR1 and CDR2 are SGDLS and YYNGEE. Here the CDR3 reads CASSVGAREGSPLHF. The DNA of the CDR3 is TGTGCCAGCAGCGTAGGGGCCCGTGAGGGCTCACCCCTCCACTTT.

This clone was recorded only once. The chain uses TRBV28 and TRBJ2-5, with 10 nucleotides matching TRBD2. From germline, CDR1 is MDHEN and CDR2 SYDVKM. The ends lost 1 base at V and 2 bases at J; junction bases unmatched: 16. CDR3 length: 20 amino acids. CDR3 nucleotide sequence: TGTGCCAGCAGTTTATTTCCCCCGCCAACTAGCGGGGTTAGGCAAGAGACCCAGTACTTC. Translating gives CASSLFPPPTSGVRQETQYF.

This clone turned up a few times. This sequence joins TRBV6-1 and TRBJ2-7; maybe TRBD2 (6 bases). The CDR3 runs 13 residues. Germline-derived CDR1 and CDR2 are MNHNS and SASEGT. The V and J ends lost 5 bases and 2 bases respectively, with 10 bases between them. The CDR3 is CASSNSGTYEQYF. The DNA for the CDR3 is TGTGCCAGCAGTAATAGCGGAACCTACGAGCAGTACTTC.

This rearrangement joins TRBV29-1 to TRBJ2-1; 14 bases map to TRBD2. This CDR3 contains 20 residues. With V trimmed by 7 bases and J by 2 bases, 19 bases remained unmatched. Germline V gene sequence: CDR1 SQVTM, CDR2 ANQGSEA. The CDR3 nucleotides are TGCAGCGCTCCTTACCCCGGGACTAGCGGGGGCCTATACACCTACAATGAGCAGTTCTTC. Translated: CSAPYPGTSGGLYTYNEQFF.

V is TRBV4-1 and J is TRBJ2-3; 12 nucleotides match TRBD2. Per germline, CDR1 MGHRA and CDR2 YSYEKL. V lost 4 bases and J lost 3; bases outside the gene matches: 8. The CDR3 sequence is 17 residues long. CDR3 DNA sequence: TGCGCCAGCAGCCTTTCTGGACTAGCGGGGACAACAGATACGCAGTATTTT. Encoded protein: CASSLSGLAGTTDTQYF.

This clone was counted a few times. The V and J genes are TRBV19 and TRBJ1-1; 7 bases fit TRBD1. This CDR3 is built from 14 residues. V trimming: 6 bases; J trimming: 10 bases; junction bases outside the gene matches: 14. Looked up from germline, CDR1 is LNHDA and CDR2 is SQIVND (reference sequence). In nucleotides, the CDR3 is TGTGCCAGTAGCGCAAAGGGACAGTCCAACGGAGCTTTCTTT. This translates into CASSAKGQSNGAFF.

The chain uses TRBV7-9 and TRBJ2-3; 8 positions match TRBD1. The J segment lost 8 bases and the V segment lost 5 bases, leaving 6 bases of the junction unmatched. The germline V gene encodes CDR1 SEHNR and CDR2 FQNEAQ (reference sequence). The CDR3 consists of 13 residues. The CDR3 DNA reads as TGTGCCAGCAGCCGGACAGGGCTGGGTACGCAGTATTTT. Protein: CASSRTGLGTQYF.

The V call is TRBV7-2, the J call TRBJ1-6; D gene uncertain. The CDR3 spans 13 residues. Germline CDR1 and CDR2: SGHTA and FQGNSA. The germline V and J ends were trimmed by 4 bases and 9 bases, with 10 bases remaining between them. The CDR3 DNA sequence: TGTGCCAGCAGCTGGGCAGCCATTTCACCCCTCCACTTT. Amino acids: CASSWAAISPLHF.

This chain joins TRBV5-1 and TRBJ2-5, with a tentative D call TRBD2 (6 bases). The CDR3 consists of 14 residues. V shed 5 bases and J shed 5 bases, with 16 bases lying between them. From germline, CDR1 is SGHRS and CDR2 YFSETQ. CDR3 sequence: CASRLEGPWETQYF. In DNA, the CDR3 is TGCGCCAGCAGACTGGAGGGTCCCTGGGAGACCCAGTACTTC.

V and J are TRBV6-5 and TRBJ2-7; D perhaps matches TRBD2 (5 bases). The CDR3 has 11 amino acids. V lost 4 bases and J 9 bases, leaving 10 bases between the germline ends. Germline V CDR1 and CDR2: MNHEY, SVGAGI. In DNA form, the CDR3 reads TGTGCCAGCAGTTCCGGACTTGGGCAGTACTTC. Amino acids: CASSSGLGQYF.

The J gene is TRBJ2-1, the V gene TRBV28; D remains ambiguous. This CDR3 is 15 amino acids long. Per the germline V gene, CDR1 is MDHEN and CDR2 is SYDVKM. V was pared by 5 bases and J by 0 bases, with 11 bases between. CDR3: CASSTVPSSYNEQFF. CDR3 in DNA: TGTGCCAGCAGTACGGTCCCGAGCTCCTACAATGAGCAGTTCTTC.